These T cell receptor beta chains were read from a single sample in a study of cytomegalovirus exposure and HLA in healthy donors. TCRdb's table, derived via immunoSEQ multiplex PCR, lists solely in-frame clones and lacks some. The table has under 200,000 clones, about 89% seen once. Input material: PBMCs. These receptors came from a woman aged 18-29 years in good health and CMV-seropositive. Each CDR3 is given with its conserved first and last residue. D genes are given only for firm matches. Clone size is given for some rows only: seen once, a few or many times, or a class if the clone is expanded.

>TRBV6-1|TRBJ2-7|NA|NA
TGTGCCAGCAGTGAAATCCCCGGGACACCTACCTACGAGCAGTACTTC
CASSEIPGTPTYEQYF
>TRBV18|TRBJ1-1|TRBD1|NA
TGTGCCAGCTCAAGGACAGGGGAAGCTTTCTTT
CASSRTGEAFF
>TRBV5-1|TRBJ2-5|NA|few
TGCGCCAGTAGACAGGACGAGACCCAGTACTTC
CASRQDETQYF
>TRBV13|TRBJ1-4|TRBD1|NA
TGTGCCAGCAGCCACGACAGGGACGCTAATGAAAAACTGTTTTTT
CASSHDRDANEKLFF
>TRBV2|TRBJ2-3|TRBD2|NA
TGTGCCAGCAGTAAAGTGGGGGGGAGCACAGATACGCAGTATTTT
CASSKVGGSTDTQYF
>TRBV5-4|TRBJ2-1|NA|NA
TGTGCCAGCAGCTTGAAAACAGGGAACAATGAGCAGTTCTTC
CASSLKTGNNEQFF
>TRBV12-2|TRBJ1-3|NA|NA
TGTGCAAGTCCCAGAGGCCAGGGCGCGGGAAACACCATATATTTT
CASPRGQGAGNTIYF
>TRBV6-4|TRBJ2-3|TRBD2|NA
TGTGCCAGCAGTCCGCGGACTAGCGGGGCCGATACGCAGTATTTT
CASSPRTSGADTQYF
>TRBV2|TRBJ1-5|NA|NA
TGTGCCAGCAGTGCCGACTTTTTTGGGCAGCCCCAGCATTTT
CASSADFFGQPQHF
>TRBV28|TRBJ2-7|NA|NA
TGTGCCAGCAGTCCCCCGGAGGTCGCAACCGAGCAGTACTTC
CASSPPEVATEQYF
>TRBV28|TRBJ2-1|TRBD2|NA
TGTGCCAGCAGCCCGAGCGGGAGGAGGAGCTCCTACAATGAGCAGTTCTTC
CASSPSGRRSSYNEQFF
>TRBV7-2|TRBJ2-3|NA|once
TGTGCCAGCAGCTTCTTAAGCGGAGAGGGTGAAGATACGCAGTATTTT
CASSFLSGEGEDTQYF
>TRBV10-1|TRBJ1-3|NA|NA
TGCGCCAGCAACCTCAGGAATTATTCTGGAAACACCATATATTTT
CASNLRNYSGNTIYF
>TRBV20-1|TRBJ1-1|NA|once
TGCAGGGGAGGCACGAACACTGAAGCTTTCTTT
CRGGTNTEAFF
>TRBV5-1|TRBJ2-5|TRBD1|once
TGCGCCAGCAGCTCGGGGGTGTTACGGACAGGGGGCCAAGAGACCCAGTACTTC
CASSSGVLRTGGQETQYF
>TRBV6-1|TRBJ2-1|TRBD2|NA
TGTGCCAGCAGCCTTACTAGCGGGGGACCCAATGAGCAGTTCTTC
CASSLTSGGPNEQFF
>TRBV27|TRBJ2-7|TRBD2|NA
TGTGCCAGTGGCCGAGCGGCGGGAGGAGCCTACGAGCAGTACTTC
CASGRAAGGAYEQYF
>TRBV14|TRBJ2-7|TRBD1|NA
TGTGCCAGCAGCCGTCGGACAGGTGCATTGGTCGAGCAGTACTTC
CASSRRTGALVEQYF
>TRBV4-2|TRBJ2-3|NA|NA
TGTGCCAGCAGCCAAGAAAGCGCAGGGACAGATACGCAGTATTTT
CASSQESAGTDTQYF
>TRBV6-6|TRBJ2-7|TRBD2|few
TGTGCCAGCAGGCTAGCGGGAGCTGACGAGCAGTACTTC
CASRLAGADEQYF
>TRBV5-4|TRBJ1-3|NA|NA
TGTGCCAGCAGCTTGGTAGGGGCGAACTCTGGAAACACCATATATTTT
CASSLVGANSGNTIYF
>TRBV29-1|TRBJ2-1|TRBD2|once
TGCAGCGTTGAAGCACTTTCGAGCGGGAGCAATGAGCAGTTCTTC
CSVEALSSGSNEQFF
>TRBV7-6|TRBJ2-7|NA|NA
TGTGCCAGCAGCTTGGGGGACACCTCCTACGAGCAGTACTTC
CASSLGDTSYEQYF
>TRBV6-5|TRBJ1-2|NA|NA
TGTGCCAGCAGTAATCTAGCAGGGGCTGGGGGCTACACCTTC
CASSNLAGAGGYTF
>TRBV18|TRBJ2-7|TRBD2|NA
TGTGCCAGCTCACCCGCGACTAGCGGGGCAACCTACGAGCAGTACTTC
CASSPATSGATYEQYF
>TRBV30|TRBJ1-1|TRBD1|NA
TGTGCCTGGAGCGACAGGGCCTGGGGAGCTTTCTTT
CAWSDRAWGAFF
>TRBV6-5|TRBJ1-3|NA|NA
TGTGCCAGCGGGGGCAGATCCTCTGGAAACACCATATATTTT
CASGGRSSGNTIYF
>TRBV10-3|TRBJ2-1|TRBD2|NA
TGTGCCATCAGCCGACTAGCGGGAGACAATGAGCAGTTCTTC
CAISRLAGDNEQFF
>TRBV7-3|TRBJ2-7|NA|NA
TGTGCCAGCAGCCCATCGGGGTCGAAGGGAGACGAGCAGTACTTC
CASSPSGSKGDEQYF
>TRBV5-1|TRBJ2-5|TRBD2|NA
TGCGCCAGCAGCTTGTCCAGGAGCGGGGGAGTCCAAGAGACCCAGTACTTC
CASSLSRSGGVQETQYF
>TRBV9|TRBJ2-3|NA|NA
TGTGCCAGCAGCGTAACGACAACCCCTCGGAGCACAGATACGCAGTATTTT
CASSVTTTPRSTDTQYF
>TRBV4-2|TRBJ1-2|NA|NA
TGTGCCAGCAGCCAAGAGTTACAGCCTCGCAACTATGGCTACACCTTC
CASSQELQPRNYGYTF
>TRBV5-6|TRBJ2-7|NA|NA
TGTGCCAGCAGCTTGGCCAGATCCCCCTACGAGCAGTACTTC
CASSLARSPYEQYF
>TRBV5-1|TRBJ2-7|NA|NA
TGCGCCAGCAGCTTGCAGGGGATACATTACTCCTACGAGCAGTACTTC
CASSLQGIHYSYEQYF
>TRBV19|TRBJ2-2|TRBD1|NA
TGTGCCGCCCGGACAGGGCCCGGGGAGCTGTTTTTT
CAARTGPGELFF
>TRBV4-2|TRBJ2-7|TRBD2|NA
TGTGCCAGCAGCCAAGTAAGTGCTAGCGGCTACGAGCAGTACTTC
CASSQVSASGYEQYF
>TRBV15|TRBJ1-1|TRBD1|NA
TGTGCCACCAGCAGAGTTGGGACAGACACTGAAGCTTTCTTT
CATSRVGTDTEAFF
>TRBV30|TRBJ2-5|NA|once
TGTGCCTGGAGTCGGGGATCCCAAGAGACCCAGTACTTC
CAWSRGSQETQYF
>TRBV27|TRBJ2-3|NA|NA
TGTGCCAGCAGTCCCGACCAGGCGAGAGATACGCAGTATTTT
CASSPDQARDTQYF
>TRBV2|TRBJ2-7|TRBD2|NA
TGTGCCAGCAGACTCGGCGGGAGGACCTACGAGCAGTACTTC
CASRLGGRTYEQYF
>TRBV9|TRBJ2-5|TRBD2|NA
TGTGCCAGCAGCGTAGCTCTAGCGGACACCCAAGAGACCCAGTACTTC
CASSVALADTQETQYF
>TRBV7-8|TRBJ1-1|NA|NA
TGTGCCAGCAGCTTATCTTTGAACACTGAAGCTTTCTTT
CASSLSLNTEAFF
>TRBV19|TRBJ1-2|NA|NA
TGTGCCAGTAGTATAGCCGGAGGGATTACTAACTATGGCTACACCTTC
CASSIAGGITNYGYTF
>TRBV13|TRBJ1-1|NA|once
TGTGCCAGCAGCTCCCGTTGGGTACTAGGGAACACTGAAGCTTTCTTT
CASSSRWVLGNTEAFF
>TRBV9|TRBJ2-1|TRBD2|NA
TGTGCCAGCAGCGTTGGGACTAGCGGGAGGGGTTCCTACAATGAGCAGTTCTTC
CASSVGTSGRGSYNEQFF
>TRBV7-6|TRBJ2-2|TRBD2|NA
TGTGCCAGCAGCATCGGACTAGCGGGGACCAGCGGGGAGCTGTTTTTT
CASSIGLAGTSGELFF
>TRBV5-1|TRBJ2-3|TRBD1|NA
TGCGCCAGCAGCTTGGGGGACAGGGAGGCAGATACGCAGTATTTT
CASSLGDREADTQYF
>TRBV5-6|TRBJ2-3|TRBD1|NA
TGTGCCAGCAGCTTGTTCCTGACAGGGGGCGCAGATACGCAGTATTTT
CASSLFLTGGADTQYF
>TRBV18|TRBJ2-3|TRBD2|once
TGTGCCAGCTCAGCGAGCGGGAGGGAAGATACGCAGTATTTT
CASSASGREDTQYF
>TRBV30|TRBJ1-4|NA|NA
TGTGCCTGGAGTGTACCCGGTCGGGCTAATGAAAAACTGTTTTTT
CAWSVPGRANEKLFF
>TRBV6-1|TRBJ2-5|NA|NA
TGTGCCAGCGGAAGGGGGGGTTACCAAGAGACCCAGTACTTC
CASGRGGYQETQYF
>TRBV28|TRBJ2-1|TRBD2|NA
TGTGCCAGCAGTTTGGCCGGGAGGGTCAATGAGCAGTTCTTC
CASSLAGRVNEQFF
>TRBV7-2|TRBJ1-1|NA|NA
TGTGCCAGCAGCCTACCTCAGGGGCGGGACACTGAAGCTTTCTTT
CASSLPQGRDTEAFF